Listed here is a single TCR beta chain. Between the trimmed V and J ends, which lost 1 base and 6 bases, there was a span of 10 bases. Germline CDR1 and CDR2: SGHNT and YENEEA. CDR3 size: 14 residues. This entry belongs to a study of shared clonotypes between healthy human individuals. Per the study methods: Because ImmunoSEQ provided only junction sequences with no quality scores, the filtering differed. The protocol was immunoSEQ multiplex PCR, while the TCRdb copy is restricted to in-frame clones and leaves out a portion. The DNA gave D and trimming, while V, J and clone size come from that table. The table includes over a million clones, about 80% detected once. Researchers partitioned CD4+ cells into CD45RA+ naive and CD45RA-negative memory subsets.

Sample: memory CD4+ T cells sorted from blood. Specified subset: CD45RA-negative fraction. The TCR sequence derives from a man younger than 30 in good health. The chain employs TRBV11-3 and TRBJ2-1; D gene ambiguous. The CDR3 protein is CASSLGDPSNEQFF. The CDR3 bases are TGTGCCAGCAGCTTAGGAGACCCCTCCAATGAGCAGTTCTTC.